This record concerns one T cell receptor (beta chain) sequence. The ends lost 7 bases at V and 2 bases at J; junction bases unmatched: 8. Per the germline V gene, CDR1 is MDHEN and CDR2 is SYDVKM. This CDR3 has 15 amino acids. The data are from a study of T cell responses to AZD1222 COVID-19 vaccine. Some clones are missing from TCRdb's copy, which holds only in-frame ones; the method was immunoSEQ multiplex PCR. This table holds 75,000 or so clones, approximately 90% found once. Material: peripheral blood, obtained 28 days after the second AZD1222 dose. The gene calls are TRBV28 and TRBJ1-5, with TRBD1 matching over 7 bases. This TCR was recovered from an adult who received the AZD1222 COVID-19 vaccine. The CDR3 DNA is TGTGCCAGCACCCTTGAGGGGGCACGCAATCAGCCCCAGCATTTT. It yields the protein CASTLEGARNQPQHF.